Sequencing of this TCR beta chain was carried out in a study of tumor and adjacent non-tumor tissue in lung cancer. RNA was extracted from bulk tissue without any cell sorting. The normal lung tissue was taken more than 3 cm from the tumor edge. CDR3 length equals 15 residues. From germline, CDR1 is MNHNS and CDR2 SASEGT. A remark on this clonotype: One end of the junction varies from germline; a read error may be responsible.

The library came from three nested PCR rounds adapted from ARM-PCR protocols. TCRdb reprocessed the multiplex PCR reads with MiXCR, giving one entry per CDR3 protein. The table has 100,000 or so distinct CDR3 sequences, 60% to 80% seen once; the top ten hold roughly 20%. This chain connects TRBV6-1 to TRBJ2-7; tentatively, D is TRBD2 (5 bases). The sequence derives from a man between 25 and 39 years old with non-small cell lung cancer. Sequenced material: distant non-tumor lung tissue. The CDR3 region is CASGEWHRLPYEQCF. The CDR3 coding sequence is TGTGCCAGCGGTGAATGGCACAGACTACCCTACGAGCAGTGCTTC.